The rows below give T cell receptor beta chains drawn from one sample of a study of T cell responses to AZD1222 COVID-19 vaccine. This table comes from immunoSEQ multiplex PCR, and its TCRdb copy is limited to in-frame clones, with some not included. The repertoire holds 95,000 to 150,000 clones, around 87% seen once, with about 1.2% in the top ten. The material was peripheral blood, obtained on day 0 of AZD1222 vaccination. The receptors come from an adult in good health. Both conserved end residues are part of each CDR3. A D gene is named only where the DNA matches it firmly. Clone size is shown for a subset of rows, as once, few, many or a class of expanded clone.

NA	TRBV5-4	TRBJ1-2	NA	CASSLVGDANYGYTF	TGTGCCAGCAGCTTGGTTGGGGATGCTAACTATGGCTACACCTTC
TRBD1	TRBV12-3/TRBV12-4	TRBJ1-2	NA	CASSPGTGNGYTF	TGTGCCAGCAGTCCCGGGACAGGGAATGGCTACACCTTC
NA	TRBV7-2	TRBJ2-3	NA	CASSHRKGGGTDTQYF	TGTGCCAGCAGCCATCGTAAGGGGGGAGGGACAGATACGCAGTATTTT
TRBD1	TRBV7-9	TRBJ1-2	NA	CALRQGNRYGYTF	TGTGCCCTAAGACAGGGGAATAGGTATGGCTACACCTTC
NA	TRBV7-2	TRBJ2-1	NA	CASSRGPPGGNEQFF	TGTGCCAGCAGCCGGGGGCCACCAGGCGGGAATGAGCAGTTCTTC
TRBD2	TRBV15	TRBJ2-1	NA	CATSRDRGLAGDNEQFF	TGTGCCACCAGCAGAGATCGGGGACTAGCGGGGGACAATGAGCAGTTCTTC
NA	TRBV19	TRBJ2-1	NA	CASSIYGEQFF	TGTGCCAGTAGTATCTACGGTGAGCAGTTCTTC
NA	TRBV19	TRBJ1-1	NA	CASGAGVSEAFF	TGTGCCAGTGGGGCCGGGGTTAGTGAAGCTTTCTTT
NA	TRBV5-1	TRBJ2-1	NA	CASSWGPGSYNEQFF	TGCGCCAGCAGCTGGGGACCGGGTTCCTACAATGAGCAGTTCTTC
NA	TRBV10-3	TRBJ2-1	once	CATRQDHSYNEQFF	TGTGCCACCAGGCAGGACCACTCCTACAATGAGCAGTTCTTC
NA	TRBV5-1	TRBJ2-1	NA	CASSLGVNEQFF	TGCGCCAGCAGCTTGGGAGTCAATGAGCAGTTCTTC
TRBD2	TRBV3-1/TRBV3-2	TRBJ2-3	once	CASSQAAGGPSDTQYF	TGTGCCAGCAGCCAGGCAGCGGGGGGGCCCTCAGATACGCAGTATTTT
NA	TRBV6-5	TRBJ2-7	NA	CASSYAYEQYF	TGTGCCAGCAGTTACGCGTACGAGCAGTACTTC
NA	TRBV6-2/TRBV6-3	TRBJ2-5	NA	CASSYGTGVETQYF	TGTGCCAGCAGTTACGGTACCGGGGTGGAGACCCAGTACTTC
NA	TRBV3-1/TRBV3-2	TRBJ2-7	NA	CASSQSPGGIVF	TGTGCCAGCAGCCAATCACCGGGCGGGATAGTCTTC
NA	TRBV27	TRBJ2-2	NA	CASSPPNRAGELFF	TGTGCCAGCAGTCCCCCTAACAGGGCCGGGGAGCTGTTTTTT
TRBD2	TRBV3-1/TRBV3-2	TRBJ2-5	once	CASSPGLAGGETQYF	TGTGCCAGCAGCCCCGGACTAGCGGGGGGGGAGACCCAGTACTTC
NA	TRBV20-1	TRBJ1-5	NA	CSASRGHPSGAQHF	TGCAGTGCTAGTCGGGGGCACCCTTCGGGGGCCCAGCATTTT
TRBD1	TRBV4-1	TRBJ1-2	NA	CASSQDSGQGALF	TGCGCCAGCAGCCAAGACAGTGGGCAGGGGGCCCTCTTC
NA	TRBV6-5	TRBJ2-7	once	CAIVFTGKGSYEQYF	TGTGCCATCGTCTTCACGGGTAAGGGTTCCTACGAGCAGTACTTC
NA	TRBV7-9	TRBJ2-5	NA	CASSSRAGRTQETQYF	TGTGCCAGCAGCTCTCGGGCGGGCAGGACCCAAGAGACCCAGTACTTC
TRBD2	TRBV5-1	TRBJ2-7	NA	CASSLAPVSGGFYEQYF	TGCGCCAGCAGCTTGGCCCCCGTAAGCGGGGGGTTCTACGAGCAGTACTTC
NA	TRBV7-9	TRBJ1-2	NA	CASSPAAGYTF	TGTGCCAGCAGCCCCGCGGCTGGCTACACCTTC
NA	TRBV5-1	TRBJ2-5	NA	CASSLPTPENLKTQYF	TGCGCCAGCAGCTTGCCCACGCCCGAGAATCTGAAGACCCAGTACTTC
NA	TRBV5-1	TRBJ2-3	once	CASSPSGFSTDTQYF	TGCGCCAGCAGCCCGAGCGGGTTTAGCACAGATACGCAGTATTTT
TRBD1	TRBV6-5	TRBJ2-2	NA	CATPLRGQNTGELFF	TGTGCCACCCCCTTGAGGGGGCAAAACACCGGGGAGCTGTTTTTT
NA	TRBV7-8	TRBJ1-2	few	CASSETGANYGYTF	TGTGCCAGCAGCGAGACAGGAGCTAACTATGGCTACACCTTC
NA	TRBV11-2	TRBJ2-5	NA	CASRHRGETQYF	TGTGCCAGCCGTCACAGAGGGGAGACCCAGTACTTC